The 14 T cell receptor beta chains below come from one sample, sequenced in a study of identifying expanded T cells in peripheral blood. The assay was immunoSEQ multiplex PCR, and TCRdb's table has in-frame clones only and misses some. The top ten hold just over 5.5% of the sample, which has around 100,000 clones, about 90% seen once. The specimen sequenced was blood. Receptor source: a person aged 18-70 years in good health.

The chain links TRBV5-1 to TRBJ2-2; 8 bases are shared with TRBD1. Germline V CDR1 and CDR2: SGHRS, YFSETQ. CDR3 length equals 16 residues. Unmatched junction bases numbered 6, after V lost 4 bases and J lost 1 base. CDR3 residues: CASSTQGAGNTGELFF. The CDR3 nucleotides are TGCGCCAGCAGCACTCAGGGGGCTGGGAACACCGGGGAGCTGTTTTTT. Full variable domain (remainder filled in from reference TRBV5-1 and TRBJ2-2): KAGVTQTPRYLIKTRGQQVTLSCSPISGHRSVSWYQQTPGQGLQFLFEYFSETQRNKGNFPGRFSGRQFSNSRSEMNVSTLELGDSALYLCASSTQGAGNTGELFFGEGSRLTVL.

The chain combines TRBV6-5 with TRBJ1-1; TRBD1 matches at 7 bases. The CDR3 length is 15 residues. V gave up 2 bases and J gave up 4 bases; unmatched junction bases: 7. Germline-derived CDR1 and CDR2 are MNHEY and SVGAGI. Here the CDR3 DNA reads TGTGCCAGCAGTTACAGAGGGGCAGGGGGCACTGAAGCTTTCTTT. It encodes CASSYRGAGGTEAFF.

J is TRBJ2-5 and V is TRBV11-2; no reliable D call. This CDR3 has 13 amino acids. Trimming removed 3 bases at V and 2 bases at J, with 7 bases between. Per germline, CDR1 SGHAT and CDR2 FQNNGV. For the CDR3, the DNA is TGTGCCAGCAGCTTCGGTCAGCAAGAGACCCAGTACTTC. Amino acid sequence: CASSFGQQETQYF.

CDR3 in amino acids: CASSMGPGNTIYF. CDR3 DNA sequence: TGTGCCAGTAGTATGGGGCCTGGAAACACCATATATTTT. The chain couples TRBV19 to TRBJ1-3; tentative D call: TRBD1 (5 bases). Germline CDR1 LNHDA, CDR2 SQIVND (reference sequence). There are 13 residues in the CDR3. The ends were cut back, 3 bases at V and 2 bases at J, with 5 bases in the middle.

This chain uses TRBV11-2 with TRBJ2-5; TRBD2 matches at 11 bases. CDR3 length equals 16 residues. CDR1 and CDR2 from the germline V gene are SGHAT and FQNNGV. The trim removed 2 bases at V and 3 bases at J, leaving 5 bases unmatched. CDR3 sequence reads: CASSLRIAGGEETQYF. DNA for the CDR3: TGTGCCAGCAGCTTAAGAATAGCGGGGGGGGAAGAGACCCAGTACTTC. The whole variable domain, remainder taken from reference TRBV11-2 and TRBJ2-5, is EAGVAQSPRYKIIEKRQSVAFWCNPISGHATLYWYQQILGQGPKLLIQFQNNGVVDDSQLPKDRFSAERLKGVDSTLKIQPAKLEDSAVYLCASSLRIAGGEETQYFGPGTRLLVL.

J is TRBJ2-7 and V is TRBV10-3; TRBD2 is a possible D gene (7 bases). The germline V gene encodes CDR1 ENHRY and CDR2 SYGVKD. The CDR3 totals 14 residues. V lost 6 bases to trimming and J lost 3 bases, with 15 bases between them. Here the CDR3 reads CAISEGGGIYEQYF. CDR3 DNA: TGTGCCATCAGCGAAGGGGGGGGTATCTACGAGCAGTACTTC.

This clone was found a few times. V is TRBV6-1 and J is TRBJ2-7, with TRBD1 as a possible D gene (6 bases). Germline CDR1 is MNHNS and CDR2 is SASEGT. The ends were cut back, 7 bases at V and 3 bases at J, with 19 bases in the middle. The CDR3 is 15 residues long. The CDR3 coding sequence is TGTGCCAGCAAATTCCTCGGGGACACAATCTACGAGCAGTACTTC. Protein product: CASKFLGDTIYEQYF.

The chain uses TRBV5-1 and TRBJ2-7, with 7 positions matching TRBD2. The CDR3 is 16 residues long. V lost 0 bases and J lost 1; bases outside the gene matches: 7. Germline CDR1 is SGHRS and CDR2 is YFSETQ. The CDR3 region is CASSLGGASGSYEQYF. CDR3 bases: TGCGCCAGCAGCTTGGGAGGGGCTAGCGGTTCCTACGAGCAGTACTTC.

This sequence joins TRBV9 and TRBJ2-3; 9 positions match TRBD2. This CDR3 region has 17 residues. The germline V gene has CDR1 SGDLS and CDR2 YYNGEE. With V trimmed by 0 bases and J by 0 bases, 5 bases remained unmatched. The CDR3 bases are TGTGCCAGCAGCGTAGAGGGTAGCGGGGGAAGCACAGATACGCAGTATTTT. It is translated as CASSVEGSGGSTDTQYF.

There are a few counts of this clone. The genes are TRBV7-9 and TRBJ1-6; 7 nucleotides align to TRBD1. CDR1 SEHNR and CDR2 FQNEAQ come from the germline V gene (reference sequence). The CDR3 is made up of 15 amino acids. The junction had 7 bases not matched to a gene; V was cut back by 4 bases and J by 7 bases. The CDR3 DNA sequence: TGTGCCAGCAGCTCCCACCAGGGGGGCAATTCACCCCTCCACTTT. Translation: CASSSHQGGNSPLHF.

This sequence joins TRBV19 and TRBJ1-1, with 7 bases aligning to TRBD1. V shed 2 bases and J 4 bases; nucleotides not matched to a gene: 7. Germline values: CDR1 LNHDA, CDR2 SQIVND (reference sequence). The CDR3 consists of 15 residues. This CDR3 is CASSISPTGTTEAFF. In DNA, the CDR3 is TGTGCCAGTAGTATATCCCCGACAGGGACCACTGAAGCTTTCTTT.

The rearrangement uses TRBV7-9 and TRBJ2-4, with 7 bases fitting TRBD2. CDR1 SEHNR and CDR2 FQNEAQ come from the germline V gene (reference sequence). The V and J ends lost 1 base and 0 bases, in that order; junction bases with no gene match: 6. The CDR3 consists of 17 residues. CDR3 nucleotide sequence: TGTGCCAGCAGCTTAGGTGCGGGGGAACTAGCCAAAAACATTCAGTACTTC. This translates into CASSLGAGELAKNIQYF.

The chain combines TRBV10-3 with TRBJ2-2, with D unresolved. CDR3 length equals 15 residues. Per germline, CDR1 ENHRY and CDR2 SYGVKD. With 6 bases removed from V and 4 bases from J, the gap between germline ends came to 15 bases. The CDR3 is CAIRSYEPGTGELFF. The CDR3 nucleotides are TGTGCCATCAGGAGTTACGAACCGGGCACCGGGGAGCTGTTTTTT.

V and J are TRBV5-1 and TRBJ1-3, with a tentative D call TRBD1 (5 bases). The CDR3 has 17 residues. Deletions cut 3 bases from V and 0 bases from J, with 16 bases between. CDR1 is SGHRS and CDR2 is YFSETQ in the germline V gene. CDR3 DNA: TGCGCCAGCAGCTGGGGGACTGGGTTGAGCTCTGGAAACACCATATATTTT. Translating it yields CASSWGTGLSSGNTIYF.